What follows are 31 T cell receptor beta chains derived from one specimen sequenced in a study of shared clonotypes between healthy human individuals. CD8 cells regarded as naive lacked CD45RO, were positively chosen for CCR7, and omitted terminally differentiated effector memory CD45RA+ cells. Using immunoSEQ multiplex PCR, the repertoire was profiled, and TCRdb retains in-frame clones only, with some absent. This sample has some 2,100,000 clones, with 93% found just once. The sequenced material came from naive CD8+ T cells from PBMCs. Receptor source: a man aged 18 to 29 in good health. Some clones in this sample may be carry-over from other donors' samples.

This chain links TRBV6-1 with TRBJ2-2; D perhaps matches TRBD2 (5 bases). CDR3 length equals 15 residues. Trimming shortened V by 2 bases and J by 4 bases, and 11 bases separated the two germline ends. The germline V gene encodes CDR1 MNHNS and CDR2 SASEGT. CDR3 coding DNA: TGTGCCAGCAGTGAACACGGGGTCGTCACCGGGGAGCTGTTTTTT. Residues: CASSEHGVVTGELFF.

This clone was recorded only once. V usage is TRBV15 and J usage is TRBJ1-2, with D perhaps matching TRBD1 (6 bases). CDR3 length equals 14 residues. Germline CDR1 and CDR2: LNHNV and YYDKDF (reference sequence). V was cut by 1 base and J by 1 base, with 7 bases left in between. The CDR3 DNA sequence: TGTGCCACCAGCAGAGCGGACAGTAACTATGGCTACACCTTC. This codes for CATSRADSNYGYTF.

About this clone: Other DNA variants within this sample encode the same CDR3. The chain joins TRBV10-3 to TRBJ2-7; D is ambiguous. V lost 2 bases, J lost 3 bases, and 8 bases lay in between. Germline V gene data show CDR1 as ENHRY and CDR2 as SYGVKD. The CDR3 has 13 residues. CDR3: CAISERWSYEQYF. CDR3 in DNA: TGTGCCATCAGTGAGCGGTGGAGCTACGAGCAGTACTTC.

In its sample, this clone was seen once. One junction end disagrees with the germline gene, perhaps due to a read error. The gene calls are TRBV7-2 and TRBJ2-7, with TRBD1 matching 7 bases. CDR3 length equals 15 residues. Per the germline V gene, CDR1 is SGHTA and CDR2 is FQGNSA. The CDR3 is CASSGRDSYSSEQYF. The CDR3 DNA reads TGTGCCAGCAGCGGTCGGGACAGCTACTCCTCCGAGCAGTACTTC. Full variable domain (missing parts from reference TRBV7-2 and TRBJ2-7): GAGVSQSPSNKVTEKGKDVELRCDPISGHTALYWYRQSLGQGLEFLIYFQGNSAPDKSGLPSDRFSAERTGGSVSTLTIQRTQQEDSAVYLCASSGRDSYSSEQYFGPGTRLTVT.

The chain joins TRBV28 to TRBJ2-1, with a weak D call TRBD2 (6 bases). The CDR3 spans 19 residues. V lost 2 bases and J lost 1, with 21 bases in between. Germline loops: CDR1 MDHEN, CDR2 SYDVKM. The CDR3 is CASSLRIVKGTVSYNEQFF. DNA of the CDR3: TGTGCCAGCAGTTTAAGGATCGTAAAAGGGACTGTATCCTACAATGAGCAGTTCTTC.

The chain carries TRBV19 and TRBJ1-1; D is ambiguous. The CDR3 is 13 amino acids. Per the germline V gene, CDR1 is LNHDA and CDR2 is SQIVND (reference sequence). Trimming took 6 bases from V and 6 from J, leaving 14 bases between them. CDR3 DNA: TGTGCCAGTAGCGAGTGGGGTAAAGCTGAAGCTTTCTTT. It yields the protein CASSEWGKAEAFF.

Points on this clone: Different DNA sequences within this sample yield the same CDR3. DNA of the CDR3: TGTGCCAGCAATGGAGAGACCCAGTACTTC. Translated: CASNGETQYF. The rearrangement links TRBV2 to TRBJ2-5; unclear D gene. This CDR3 is built from 10 residues. Germline V gene data show CDR1 as SNHLY and CDR2 as FYNNEI. V was shortened by 7 bases and J by 4 bases, with 4 bases between the two germline ends. The full variable domain, with the rest looked up from reference TRBV2 and TRBJ2-5, is EPEVTQTPSHQVTQMGQEVILRCVPISNHLYFYWYRQILGQKVEFLVSFYNNEISEKSEIFDDQFSVERPDGSNFTLKIRSTKLEDSAMYFCASNGETQYFGPGTRLLVL.

This clone was found once. This chain connects TRBV27 to TRBJ2-5; possible D gene TRBD1, 5 bases. CDR1 and CDR2 from the germline V gene are MNHEY and SMNVEV (reference sequence). Trimming left V 5 bases short and J 5 bases short, with 9 bases between. The CDR3 runs 12 residues. The CDR3 loop reads CASSTKGETQYF. DNA for the CDR3: TGTGCCAGCAGTACGAAGGGGGAGACCCAGTACTTC.

The CDR3 is CASSEEGAVVQGDTQYF. The CDR3 DNA is TGTGCCAGCAGTGAAGAGGGCGCGGTGGTTCAGGGGGATACGCAGTATTTT. The chain has TRBV2 and TRBJ2-3; TRBD1 is a possible D gene (6 bases). Germline-derived CDR1 and CDR2 are SNHLY and FYNNEI. The length of the CDR3 is 17 residues. The V end was cut by 1 base, the J end by 6 bases, with 20 bases between.

The chain has TRBV6-5 and TRBJ2-7; no definite D call. The CDR3 length is 14 residues. Trimming removed 2 bases at V and 3 bases at J, with 11 bases between. The germline gives CDR1 MNHEY, CDR2 SVGAGI. The chain's CDR3 is CASSYDTALYEQYF. In DNA, the CDR3 is TGTGCCAGCAGTTACGACACGGCCCTCTACGAGCAGTACTTC.

This clone was counted a single time. The chain couples TRBV7-6 to TRBJ1-1, with D possibly TRBD1 on 6 matching bases. This CDR3 is 16 amino acids long. Germline V gives CDR1 SGHVS, CDR2 FNYEAQ. V gave up 2 bases and J gave up 1 base, with 14 bases separating them. The CDR3 protein is CASSLSIQGANTEAFF. CDR3 in DNA: TGTGCCAGCAGCTTATCGATACAGGGAGCGAACACTGAAGCTTTCTTT.

V is TRBV6-5 and J is TRBJ2-7; 10 bases agree with TRBD2. The germline gives CDR1 MNHEY, CDR2 SVGAGI. V shed 6 bases, J shed 5 bases, and the junction held 10 bases outside the gene matches. The CDR3 runs 15 residues. This CDR3 reads CASSSSGRAVDEQYF. The CDR3 bases are TGTGCCAGCAGCTCAAGCGGGAGGGCCGTGGACGAGCAGTACTTC.

The rearrangement links TRBV4-1 to TRBJ1-2; 7 nucleotides match TRBD1. Germline CDR1 and CDR2: MGHRA and YSYEKL. The CDR3 sequence is 14 residues long. V was pared by 4 bases and J by 7 bases, with 9 bases of the junction left unmatched. CDR3 amino acids: CASSPPMTGFGYTF. Written as DNA, the CDR3 is TGCGCCAGCAGCCCGCCTATGACAGGGTTTGGCTACACCTTC.

The V and J genes are TRBV13 and TRBJ2-3; no firm D call. CDR1 PRHDT and CDR2 FYEKMQ come from the germline V gene (reference sequence). V lost 1 base and J 2 bases, leaving 4 bases between the germline ends. The CDR3 is made up of 13 amino acids. CDR3: CASSLETTDTQYF. The CDR3 DNA is TGTGCCAGCAGCTTAGAAACCACAGATACGCAGTATTTT.

The rearrangement links TRBV4-2 to TRBJ2-7; D is perhaps TRBD2 (5 bases). Trimming cost V 11 bases and J 2 bases, with 19 bases left between them. The germline V gene has CDR1 LGHNA and CDR2 YNFKEQ. This CDR3 is built from 14 residues. DNA of the CDR3: TGTGCCTCCCGGACGGAGGTGGGAGCCTACGAGCAGTACTTC. It codes for CASRTEVGAYEQYF.

V gene TRBV6-5 combines with J gene TRBJ1-5; no definite D call. Germline values: CDR1 MNHEY, CDR2 SVGAGI. Between the trimmed V and J ends, which lost 6 bases and 0 bases, there was a span of 12 bases. This CDR3 spans 15 amino acids. Here the CDR3 DNA reads TGTGCCAGCAGCCCGGTCTTCTATAGCAATCAGCCCCAGCATTTT. This gives the protein CASSPVFYSNQPQHF.

The V gene is TRBV9, the J gene TRBJ2-6; D unresolved. The ends were cut back, 1 base at V and 0 bases at J, with 11 bases in the middle. CDR1 SGDLS and CDR2 YYNGEE come from the germline V gene. The CDR3 has 17 amino acids. Here the CDR3 reads CASSVNPGRSGANVLTF. CDR3 nucleotide sequence: TGTGCCAGCAGCGTAAATCCGGGCCGCTCTGGGGCCAACGTCCTGACTTTC.

The V and J genes are TRBV7-3 and TRBJ2-3; 7 bases are a match to TRBD2. Germline values: CDR1 SGHTA, CDR2 FQGTGA. The CDR3 is 12 amino acids. V lost 10 bases and J lost 4; bases outside the gene matches: 5. For the CDR3, the DNA is TGTGCCACCCGGGGGGACCCAGATACGCAGTATTTT. This gives the protein CATRGDPDTQYF.

In DNA form, the CDR3 reads TGTGCCTTTCTTTGGGCAGGGTGGAGTGAAAAACTGTTTTTT. Protein: CAFLWAGWSEKLFF. V is TRBV19 and J is TRBJ1-4, with D possibly being TRBD1 (5 bases). Trimming pared 11 bases from V and 7 bases from J, leaving 20 bases between. The V gene's germline CDR1 is LNHDA and CDR2 SQIVND (reference sequence). The CDR3 covers 14 residues.

The chain employs TRBV27 and TRBJ2-3; D may match TRBD1 or TRBD2 (5 bases each). Deletions cut 8 bases from V and 0 bases from J, with 18 bases between. The germline CDR1 and CDR2 sequences are MNHEY and SMNVEV (reference sequence). The CDR3 is 16 amino acids. This CDR3 is CASGPGTDPSTDTQYF. The CDR3 nucleotides read TGTGCCAGCGGACCCGGGACGGACCCTAGCACAGATACGCAGTATTTT.

This clone was detected a few times. The sample carries other DNA sequences with the same CDR3. The rearrangement links TRBV4-1 to TRBJ1-1; D is unclear. V was cut by 2 bases and J by 1 base, with 5 bases left in between. The CDR3 extends over 13 amino acids. CDR1 MGHRA and CDR2 YSYEKL come from the germline V gene. The CDR3 DNA is TGCGCCAGCAGCCAAATCGGGAACACTGAAGCTTTCTTT. Amino acid sequence: CASSQIGNTEAFF.

The rearrangement uses TRBV5-4 and TRBJ1-5; weak D call: TRBD1 (6 bases). Per the germline V gene, CDR1 is SGHNT and CDR2 is YYREEE (reference sequence). CDR3 length: 14 amino acids. V lost 1 base, J lost 5 bases, and 10 bases lay in between. The CDR3 protein is CASSLSGVDQPQHF. For the CDR3, the DNA is TGTGCCAGCAGCTTGTCAGGGGTGGATCAGCCCCAGCATTTT.

The V call is TRBV5-1, the J call TRBJ2-3, with 12 bases that match TRBD2. CDR3 length: 16 amino acids. Unmatched junction bases numbered 5, after V lost 5 bases and J lost 1 base. The germline V gene has CDR1 SGHRS and CDR2 YFSETQ. The CDR3 is CASSRGLAGRTDTQYF. CDR3 nucleotide sequence: TGCGCCAGCAGTAGAGGACTAGCGGGACGCACAGATACGCAGTATTTT.

The chain carries TRBV5-1 and TRBJ2-7; TRBD2 aligns across 9 bases. The V segment lost 4 bases and the J segment 0 bases; nucleotides outside the gene matches: 17. Germline assignment: CDR1 SGHRS and CDR2 YFSETQ. The CDR3 length is 19 residues. The CDR3 nucleotides read TGCGCCAGCAGCGGGGGAGTAGCGGGAGTCGTCGGGCCCTCCTACGAGCAGTACTTC. Protein product: CASSGGVAGVVGPSYEQYF.

The chain is built from TRBV9 and TRBJ2-5; possibly TRBD1 for D (6 bases). Germline CDR1 SGDLS, CDR2 YYNGEE. This CDR3 spans 16 amino acids. V was shortened by 4 bases and J by 2 bases, with 18 bases between the two germline ends. CDR3 bases: TGTGCCAGCAGCCATCCGACAGGTGTGGGGCAAGAGACCCAGTACTTC. Protein product: CASSHPTGVGQETQYF.

CDR3 DNA: TGTGCCAGCAGCGTAGGGGTCCAAAGCTCCTACGAGCAGTACTTC. Residues: CASSVGVQSSYEQYF. The rearrangement uses TRBV9 and TRBJ2-7; D ambiguous. Germline V lookup: CDR1 SGDLS, CDR2 YYNGEE. Trimming removed 0 bases from V and 0 bases from J, with 10 bases in between. The CDR3 extends over 15 amino acids.

The chain links TRBV4-1 to TRBJ1-2; 8 nucleotides align to TRBD1. V lost 5 bases, J lost 4 bases, and 12 bases stayed unmatched. The CDR3 extends over 16 amino acids. CDR1 and CDR2 from the germline V gene are MGHRA and YSYEKL. The CDR3, as DNA: TGCGCCAGCAGCGCCCCGACAGGGGTTGGGAGCTATGGCTACACCTTC. It yields the protein CASSAPTGVGSYGYTF.

This chain joins TRBV29-1 and TRBJ2-7; TRBD1 might be the D (5 bases). In germline, CDR1 is SQVTM, CDR2 ANQGSEA. The V and J ends lost 6 bases and 6 bases respectively, with 24 bases between them. This CDR3 contains 15 residues. CDR3 amino acids: CSVDRTQKGAGEQYF. The DNA for the CDR3 is TGCAGCGTGGATAGGACACAGAAAGGGGCAGGCGAGCAGTACTTC.

The J gene is TRBJ2-7, the V gene TRBV5-4, with D maybe TRBD2 (6 bases). Germline CDR1 and CDR2: SGHNT and YYREEE (reference sequence). The CDR3 runs 17 residues. Trimming removed 3 bases at V and 6 bases at J, with 25 bases between. The CDR3 reads CASSSVGSGLKAFEQYF. The CDR3 DNA sequence: TGTGCCAGCAGCTCGGTAGGTAGCGGACTAAAGGCGTTCGAGCAGTACTTC.

The chain uses TRBV6-5 and TRBJ2-7; 8 nucleotides match TRBD1. The CDR3 sequence is 14 residues long. The junction had 3 bases not matched to a gene; V was cut back by 2 bases and J by 3 bases. The V gene's germline CDR1 is MNHEY and CDR2 SVGAGI. CDR3 DNA sequence: TGTGCCAGCAGTTACCCGGGACAGGACTACGAGCAGTACTTC. Translating gives CASSYPGQDYEQYF.

The genes are TRBV28 and TRBJ1-5, with a weak D call TRBD1 (5 bases). The CDR3 has 16 amino acids. V dropped 1 base and J dropped 3 bases, with 13 bases sitting between them. Per germline, CDR1 MDHEN and CDR2 SYDVKM. CDR3 in amino acids: CASSLFPGVNNQPQHF. The DNA of the CDR3 is TGTGCCAGCAGTTTATTCCCGGGGGTCAACAATCAGCCCCAGCATTTT.